This T cell receptor (beta chain) stems from a study of blood T cells in healthy people across ages. Points from the study as a whole: Unsorted PBMC input precluded a conclusive naive versus antigen-experienced comparison.

A note on this clonotype: The antigen remains undetermined.

A second about 7 to 12 cycle PCR used barcoded and J-beta primers. Tagging of each cDNA molecule was performed by a template-switch adaptor with 12 random nucleotides. TCRdb redid the calling of the 5' RACE reads with MiXCR, one entry per CDR3 protein. The repertoire holds roughly 1 million distinct CDR3 sequences, approximately 26% seen once, with around 0.75% in the top ten. The CDR3 is made up of 11 amino acids. CDR1 is DFQATT, CDR2 SNEGSKA, per germline (reference sequence). The authors drew about 10 milliliters of peripheral blood from each donor. A further study also used this sample, focusing on T cells of mothers and their children. That investigation notes: Persistent microchimeric T cell clones were not found at ~100 per million sensitivity.

V usage is TRBV20-1 and J usage is TRBJ2-5; 7 positions agree with TRBD2. The J call may be wrong; the DNA end is better matched by TRBJ2-1. The TCR was taken from a girl aged 2-9 years in good health. The sample taken for sequencing was blood. CDR3 nucleotides: TGCAGTGCTGGACTAGACAATGAGCAGTTCTTC. Its translation: CSAGLDNEQFF.